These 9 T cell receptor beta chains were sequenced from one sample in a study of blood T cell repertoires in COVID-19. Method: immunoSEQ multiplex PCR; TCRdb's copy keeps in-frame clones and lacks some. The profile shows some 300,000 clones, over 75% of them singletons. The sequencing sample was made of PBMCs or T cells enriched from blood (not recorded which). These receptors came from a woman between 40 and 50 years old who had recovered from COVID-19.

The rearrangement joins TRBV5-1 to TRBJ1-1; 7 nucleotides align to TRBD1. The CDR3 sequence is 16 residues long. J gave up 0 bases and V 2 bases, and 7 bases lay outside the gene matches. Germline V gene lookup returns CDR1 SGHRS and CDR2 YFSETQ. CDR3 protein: CASSLAQGMLNTEAFF. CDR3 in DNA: TGCGCCAGCAGCTTAGCACAGGGGATGCTGAACACTGAAGCTTTCTTT.

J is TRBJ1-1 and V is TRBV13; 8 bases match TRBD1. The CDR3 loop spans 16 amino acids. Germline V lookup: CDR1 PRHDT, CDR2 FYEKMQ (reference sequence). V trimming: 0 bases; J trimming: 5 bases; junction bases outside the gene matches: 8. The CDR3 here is CASSLGQGAKRTEAFF. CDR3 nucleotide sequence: TGTGCCAGCAGCTTAGGCCAGGGGGCGAAGAGAACTGAAGCTTTCTTT.

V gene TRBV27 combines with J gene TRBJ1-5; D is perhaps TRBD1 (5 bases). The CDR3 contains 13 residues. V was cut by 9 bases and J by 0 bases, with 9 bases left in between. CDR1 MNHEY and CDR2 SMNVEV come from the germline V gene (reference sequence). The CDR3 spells CARQVYSNQPQHF. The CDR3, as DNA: TGTGCCAGACAGGTTTATAGCAATCAGCCCCAGCATTTT.

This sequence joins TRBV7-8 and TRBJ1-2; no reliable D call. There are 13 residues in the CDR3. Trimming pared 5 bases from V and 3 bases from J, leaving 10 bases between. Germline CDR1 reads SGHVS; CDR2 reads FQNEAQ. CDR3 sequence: CASSREFDYGYTF. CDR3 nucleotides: TGTGCCAGCAGCCGTGAGTTCGACTATGGCTACACCTTC. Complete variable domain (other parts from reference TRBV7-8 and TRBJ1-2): GAGVSQSPRYKVAKRGQDVALRCDPISGHVSLFWYQQALGQGPEFLTYFQNEAQLDKSGLPSDRFFAERPEGSVSTLKIQRTQQEDSAVYLCASSREFDYGYTFGSGTRLTVV.

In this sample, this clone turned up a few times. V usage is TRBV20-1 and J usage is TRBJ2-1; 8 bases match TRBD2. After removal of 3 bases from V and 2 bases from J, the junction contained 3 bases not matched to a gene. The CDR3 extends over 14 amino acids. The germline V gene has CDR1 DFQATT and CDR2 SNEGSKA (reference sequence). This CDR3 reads CSASMGLAYNEQFF. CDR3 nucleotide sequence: TGCAGTGCTAGTATGGGACTAGCCTACAATGAGCAGTTCTTC.

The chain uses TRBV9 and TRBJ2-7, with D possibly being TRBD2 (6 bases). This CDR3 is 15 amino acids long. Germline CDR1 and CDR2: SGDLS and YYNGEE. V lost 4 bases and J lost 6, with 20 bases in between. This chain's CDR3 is CASSPRNGGVVEQYF. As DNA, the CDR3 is TGTGCCAGCAGCCCCAGGAACGGGGGAGTCGTCGAGCAGTACTTC.

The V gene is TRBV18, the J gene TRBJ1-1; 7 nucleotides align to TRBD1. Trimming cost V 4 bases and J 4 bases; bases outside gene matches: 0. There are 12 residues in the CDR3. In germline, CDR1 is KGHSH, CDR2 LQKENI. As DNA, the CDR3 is TGTGCCAGCTCACACAGGGGCACTGAAGCTTTCTTT. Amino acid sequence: CASSHRGTEAFF. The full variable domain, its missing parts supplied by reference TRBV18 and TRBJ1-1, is NAGVMQNPRHLVRRRGQEARLRCSPMKGHSHVYWYRQLPEEGLKFMVYLQKENIIDESGMPKERFSAEFPKEGPSILRIQQVVRGDSAAYFCASSHRGTEAFFGQGTRLTVV.

In nucleotides, the CDR3 is TGTGCCAGCAGTTTGGAGGGGGCGGCCAAAAACATTCAGTACTTC. Protein: CASSLEGAAKNIQYF. The chain carries TRBV27 and TRBJ2-4; tentative D call: TRBD1 (7 bases). From germline, CDR1 is MNHEY and CDR2 SMNVEV (reference sequence). V lost 3 bases to trimming and J lost 1 base, with 10 bases between them. The CDR3 length is 15 residues.

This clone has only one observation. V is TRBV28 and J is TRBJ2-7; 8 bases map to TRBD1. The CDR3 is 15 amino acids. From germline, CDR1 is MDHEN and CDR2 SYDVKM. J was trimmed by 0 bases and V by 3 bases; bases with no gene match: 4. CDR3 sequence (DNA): TGTGCCAGCAGTTTCCCCCAGGGGGCCTCCTACGAGCAGTACTTC. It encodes CASSFPQGASYEQYF. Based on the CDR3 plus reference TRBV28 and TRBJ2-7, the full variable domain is DVKVTQSSRYLVKRTGEKVFLECVQDMDHENMFWYRQDPGLGLRLIYFSYDVKMKEKGDIPEGYSVSREKKERFSLILESASTNQTSMYLCASSFPQGASYEQYFGPGTRLTVT.